Below, one TCR beta chain is given with its context. The antigen remains unidentified. The data were obtained in a study of graft-versus-host responses after intestinal transplantation. The CDR3 is made up of 16 amino acids. V shed 4 bases, J shed 1 base, and the junction held 10 bases outside the gene matches. Germline-derived CDR1 and CDR2 are SQVTM and ANQGSEA. Sequenced by immunoSEQ multiplex PCR; TCRdb stores in-frame clones only, minus some. In the table there are 55,000 to 85,000 clones, around 90% of which are singletons. Findings and limits, study-wide: With peak circulating GvH clone levels came an association with early post-transplant HvG declines. Patients who carried graft-donor T cell macrochimerism also had high graft-versus-host to host-versus-graft clonal ratios in their allografts.

Sequences were derived from unstimulated CD8+ T cells sorted from spleen or lymph node cells, sampled before intestinal transplant. The sequence derives from a human donor who received an intestinal transplant. This chain joins TRBV29-1 and TRBJ1-1; 9 nucleotides match TRBD1. The CDR3 reads CSVVGDREGKNTEAFF. CDR3 DNA: TGCAGCGTTGTGGGGGACAGGGAAGGGAAGAACACTGAAGCTTTCTTT. Drawing the rest from reference TRBV29-1 and TRBJ1-1, the complete variable domain is SAVISQKPSRDICQRGTSLTIQCQVDSQVTMMFWYRQQPGQSLTLIATANQGSEATYESGFVIDKFPISRPNLTFSTLTVSNMSPEDSSIYLCSVVGDREGKNTEAFFGQGTRLTVV.